Listed below are T cell receptor beta chains from one sample, sequenced in a study of blood T cells in healthy people across ages. TCRdb reanalysed the 5' RACE reads using MiXCR and keeps one entry per CDR3 protein. The table shows approximately 820,000 distinct CDR3 sequences, with roughly 44% occurring only once. The sequencing input was blood. All receptors come from a man between 60 and 70 years old in good health. CDR3s include the opening cysteine and the closing phenylalanine or tryptophan. A D gene is named only where the DNA matches it firmly. The size of a clone is reported for some rows only, either as once, few or many, or as a class for expanded clones.

v_gene	j_gene	d_gene	abundance	CDR3aa	CDR3nt
TRBV12-3/TRBV12-4	TRBJ2-1	NA	NA	CASRQGRVGEQFF	TGTGCCAGCAGACAGGGCAGGGTCGGTGAGCAGTTCTTC
TRBV6-2/TRBV6-3	TRBJ2-1	TRBD1	NA	CASSSFSGQGSSYNGQFF	TGTGCCAGCAGTTCCTTTTCGGGACAGGGGAGCTCCTACAATGGGCAGTTCTTC
TRBV6-2/TRBV6-3	TRBJ1-4	NA	NA	CASSRQRNEELFF	TGTGCCAGCAGTAGACAGCGGAATGAAGAACTGTTTTTT
TRBV18	TRBJ2-7	NA	NA	CASSLLEGYEQYF	TGTGCCAGCTCACTGCTCGAGGGTTACGAGCAGTACTTC
TRBV7-2	TRBJ1-2	NA	many	CASSFTQTAYGYTF	TGTGCCAGCAGCTTCACACAGACCGCCTATGGCTACACCTTC
TRBV24-1	TRBJ2-5	NA	few	CATSDRPSGTQYF	TGTGCCACCAGTGACAGACCCTCGGGGACCCAGTACTTC
TRBV11-3	TRBJ2-1	NA	NA	CASSLEWQLSYNEQFF	TGTGCCAGCAGCTTAGAGTGGCAGCTCTCCTACAATGAGCAGTTCTTC
TRBV5-5	TRBJ1-2	NA	NA	CASSLDGLTYYGYTF	TGTGCCAGCAGCTTGGATGGCCTCACCTACTATGGCTACACCTTC
TRBV11-1	TRBJ2-1	NA	NA	CASSPGSRLGDEQFF	TGTGCCAGCAGCCCTGGGTCCAGATTAGGGGATGAGCAGTTCTTC
TRBV27	TRBJ2-7	NA	NA	CASSPGARIYEQYF	TGTGCCAGCAGTCCGGGGGCCAGGATCTACGAGCAGTACTTC
TRBV5-1	TRBJ2-4	NA	NA	CASRGDPSIKNIQYF	TGCGCCAGCCGTGGGGACCCTTCGATCAAAAACATTCAGTACTTC
TRBV29-1	TRBJ2-1	TRBD1	few	CSVEAGGGEQFF	TGCAGCGTTGAGGCAGGGGGCGGAGAGCAGTTCTTC
TRBV20-1	TRBJ1-2	NA	NA	CSASPDRTYGYTF	TGCAGTGCTAGCCCGGACAGAACCTATGGCTACACCTTC
TRBV2	TRBJ1-2	NA	NA	CAGSTVSGSFGYTF	TGTGCCGGCAGCACCGTCAGCGGGAGCTTTGGCTACACCTTC
TRBV7-9	TRBJ1-2	TRBD1	NA	CASSLGQGQKGGYTF	TGTGCCAGCAGCCTTGGACAGGGCCAAAAAGGGGGCTACACCTTC
TRBV6-2/TRBV6-3	TRBJ2-5	NA	NA	CASSYRGYPQQETQYF	TGTGCCAGCAGTTACCGGGGTTACCCACAACAAGAGACCCAGTACTTC
TRBV27	TRBJ2-1	NA	few	CASSPTLLTFYNEQFF	TGTGCCAGCAGTCCCACGCTTTTAACCTTCTACAATGAGCAGTTCTTC
TRBV9	TRBJ2-5	NA	NA	CASSAETGMGETQYF	TGTGCCAGCAGCGCGGAAACAGGGATGGGGGAGACCCAGTACTTC
TRBV4-2	TRBJ2-4	NA	NA	CASSRQQDSLKNIQYF	TGTGCCAGCAGCCGCCAACAGGACTCTCTCAAAAACATTCAGTACTTC
TRBV5-8	TRBJ1-1	NA	many	CASTLWGGHTEAFF	TGTGCCAGCACCCTTTGGGGTGGGCACACTGAAGCTTTCTTT
TRBV5-1	TRBJ1-4	NA	once	CASSLVVLGLTNEKLFF	TGCGCCAGCAGCTTGGTGGTTCTGGGACTAACTAATGAAAAACTGTTTTTT
TRBV6-6	TRBJ1-1	NA	few	CASSIVELNTEAFF	TGTGCCAGCAGTATAGTGGAATTGAACACTGAAGCTTTCTTT
TRBV20-1	TRBJ1-1	NA	NA	CSAKTGVSTEAFF	TGCAGTGCAAAGACTGGGGTTTCCACTGAAGCTTTCTTT
TRBV20-1	TRBJ2-3	NA	NA	CSAAGGTDTQYF	TGCAGTGCAGCTGGGGGCACAGATACGCAGTATTTT
TRBV15	TRBJ1-2	NA	once	CTAGQPWYSGYTF	TGTACCGCCGGACAGCCATGGTATTCGGGCTACACCTTC
TRBV4-1	TRBJ2-1	NA	NA	CASSPIGRNSYNEQFF	TGCGCCAGCAGCCCAATCGGCAGGAATTCCTACAATGAGCAGTTCTTC
TRBV12-3/TRBV12-4	TRBJ2-3	NA	NA	CASTFSRLGTDTQYF	TGTGCCAGCACCTTTAGCCGTTTAGGCACAGATACGCAGTATTTT
TRBV11-2	TRBJ2-3	NA	few	CASSGGRPATDTQYF	TGTGCCAGCAGCGGGGGAAGGCCGGCCACAGATACGCAGTATTTT
TRBV5-1	TRBJ2-3	NA	NA	CASSLAVVSNTDTQYF	TGCGCCAGCAGCTTGGCCGTTGTCAGTAACACAGATACGCAGTATTTT
TRBV7-2	TRBJ2-5	NA	NA	CASSLDPGIGTQYF	TGTGCCAGCAGCTTAGACCCAGGGATAGGGACCCAGTACTTC
TRBV10-3	TRBJ1-2	TRBD1	few	CAIRGGQDYGYTF	TGTGCCATCAGGGGCGGACAGGACTATGGCTACACCTTC
TRBV14	TRBJ1-4	NA	few	CASSQRLQGGEKLFF	TGTGCCAGCAGCCAAAGGCTACAGGGCGGAGAAAAACTGTTTTTT